What follows are 32 T cell receptor beta chains derived from one specimen sequenced in a study of blood T cell repertoires in COVID-19. Method: immunoSEQ multiplex PCR; TCRdb's copy keeps in-frame clones and lacks some. The data show about 91,000 clones, around 80% seen once. The sample consisted of peripheral blood. The receptors were sampled from a man between 65 and 85 years old with acute or convalescent COVID-19.

The rearrangement joins TRBV9 to TRBJ2-7; the D is unclear. The ends were cut back, 4 bases at V and 0 bases at J, with 14 bases in the middle. Per the germline V gene, CDR1 is SGDLS and CDR2 is YYNGEE. The CDR3 is 15 residues long. Here the CDR3 reads CASSPTVNPSYEQYF. In DNA, the CDR3 is TGTGCCAGCAGCCCCACGGTAAACCCCTCCTACGAGCAGTACTTC.

J is TRBJ1-1 and V is TRBV11-3; TRBD1 matches 7 bases. The CDR3 sequence is 17 residues long. V was clipped by 0 bases and J by 0 bases; unmatched bases: 7. CDR1 is SGHNT and CDR2 is YENEEA in the germline V gene. The CDR3 spells CASSLDRGTELNTEAFF. Written as DNA, the CDR3 is TGTGCCAGCAGCTTAGATAGAGGGACAGAGTTGAACACTGAAGCTTTCTTT.

The chain joins TRBV15 to TRBJ2-3, with a possible D match to TRBD2 (6 bases). Looked up from germline, CDR1 is LNHNV and CDR2 is YYDKDF (reference sequence). V dropped 3 bases and J dropped 4 bases, with 17 bases sitting between them. There are 16 residues in the CDR3. The CDR3 loop reads CATSRDSGPGADTQYF. In DNA, the CDR3 is TGTGCCACCAGCAGGGATAGCGGACCCGGGGCAGATACGCAGTATTTT.

In DNA form, the CDR3 reads TGTGCCAGCAGAGCCGGGACTTATGTTTACAATGAGCAGTTCTTC. As protein: CASRAGTYVYNEQFF. The chain carries TRBV7-3 and TRBJ2-1; possibly TRBD2 for D (6 bases). V was shortened by 6 bases and J by 4 bases, with 16 bases between the two germline ends. The germline gives CDR1 SGHTA, CDR2 FQGTGA. CDR3 length: 15 residues.

The rearrangement links TRBV9 to TRBJ2-3; D is perhaps TRBD2 (6 bases). Germline V gene sequence: CDR1 SGDLS, CDR2 YYNGEE. Trimming left V 0 bases short and J 2 bases short, with 7 bases between. CDR3 length equals 14 residues. The CDR3 DNA reads as TGTGCCAGCAGCGTAGCTAGCGACACAGATACGCAGTATTTT. Translation: CASSVASDTDTQYF. The full variable domain, its missing parts supplied by reference TRBV9 and TRBJ2-3, is DSGVTQTPKHLITATGQRVTLRCSPRSGDLSVYWYQQSLDQGLQFLIQYYNGEERAKGNILERFSAQQFPDLHSELNLSSLELGDSALYFCASSVASDTDTQYFGPGTRLTVL.

The gene calls are TRBV19 and TRBJ2-7; tentatively, D is TRBD1 (6 bases). CDR1 and CDR2 (germline): LNHDA, SQIVND (reference sequence). V shed 6 bases and J shed 7 bases, with 16 bases lying between them. The CDR3 has 13 residues. This chain's CDR3 is CASRPLTGEEQYF. In nucleotides, the CDR3 is TGTGCCAGTAGGCCCTTGACAGGCGAAGAGCAGTACTTC.

The genes are TRBV3-1 (or the pseudogene TRBV3-2) and TRBJ1-2; TRBD1 is a possible D gene (6 bases). The CDR3 has 13 amino acids. Trimming shortened V by 4 bases and J by 4 bases, and 10 bases separated the two germline ends. Germline assignment: CDR1 LGHDT and CDR2 YNNKEL (reference sequence). CDR3 coding DNA: TGTGCCAGCAGCCGGACAGAAGGCTATGGCTACACCTTC. Its protein is CASSRTEGYGYTF.

CDR3 residues: CASRESRGDNSPLHF. In DNA form, the CDR3 reads TGTGCCAGCAGGGAGTCTCGGGGGGACAATTCACCCCTCCACTTT. The chain carries TRBV28 and TRBJ1-6; weak D call: TRBD1 (5 bases). Per germline, CDR1 MDHEN and CDR2 SYDVKM. This CDR3 is 15 amino acids long. V gave up 6 bases and J gave up 7 bases, with 16 bases separating them.

The chain joins TRBV18 to TRBJ2-2, with 9 bases identical to TRBD2. The germline V gene has CDR1 KGHSH and CDR2 LQKENI. This CDR3 is built from 16 residues. After removal of 0 bases from V and 6 bases from J, the junction contained 5 bases not matched to a gene. The CDR3 is CASSPPSGSAAGELFF. Written as DNA, the CDR3 is TGTGCCAGCTCACCACCTAGCGGGAGTGCCGCCGGGGAGCTGTTTTTT.

The rearrangement joins TRBV7-6 to TRBJ2-7; 11 bases fit TRBD2. Germline trimming cut 7 bases from V and 7 bases from J; bases unmatched to any gene: 12. Germline values: CDR1 SGHVS, CDR2 FNYEAQ. The CDR3 runs to 15 residues. In nucleotides, the CDR3 is TGTGCCAGCACCTCTATAGCGGGAGGGCCGGGGGAGCAGTACTTC. This gives the protein CASTSIAGGPGEQYF.

The chain is built from TRBV28 and TRBJ1-5; 8 nucleotides align to TRBD1. V lost 7 bases and J lost 11; bases outside the gene matches: 10. Germline-derived CDR1 and CDR2 are MDHEN and SYDVKM. The CDR3 contains 13 residues. In DNA, the CDR3 is TGTGCCAGCACCCCTCAGGGGGCGCCGTCCCAGCATTTT. Translation gives CASTPQGAPSQHF.

This rearrangement joins TRBV5-6 to TRBJ1-4; D might be TRBD1 (6 bases). CDR1 is SGHDT and CDR2 is YYEEEE in the germline V gene. V shed 0 bases and J shed 0 bases, with 9 bases lying between them. CDR3 size: 16 residues. The CDR3 bases are TGTGCCAGCAGCTTGGAGGGGGTTGCAACTAATGAAAAACTGTTTTTT. Its translation is CASSLEGVATNEKLFF.

J is TRBJ2-4 and V is TRBV28; possible D gene TRBD2, 5 bases. Trimming shortened V by 7 bases and J by 3 bases, and 7 bases separated the two germline ends. This CDR3 is 12 amino acids long. Germline values: CDR1 MDHEN, CDR2 SYDVKM. The CDR3 region is CASTRDKNIQYF. The CDR3 DNA reads as TGTGCCAGCACTCGGGACAAAAACATTCAGTACTTC.

The V and J genes are TRBV15 and TRBJ2-2; 8 bases fit TRBD2. From germline, CDR1 is LNHNV and CDR2 YYDKDF (reference sequence). The CDR3 totals 14 residues. V was pared by 7 bases and J by 6 bases, with 7 bases of the junction left unmatched. CDR3 residues: CATKSGRSPGELFF. The CDR3 DNA reads as TGTGCCACCAAGAGCGGGAGATCCCCCGGGGAGCTGTTTTTT.

The chain recombines TRBV6-2 or TRBV6-3 with TRBJ2-2; D possibly corresponds to TRBD1 (6 bases). V gave up 0 bases and J gave up 3 bases, with 14 bases separating them. The length of the CDR3 is 17 residues. Germline loops: CDR1 MNHEY, CDR2 SVGEGT. The CDR3 here is CASSYSIQGRHTGELFF. The CDR3 DNA sequence: TGTGCCAGCAGTTACTCGATTCAGGGGCGACACACCGGGGAGCTGTTTTTT.

This rearrangement joins TRBV30 to TRBJ2-7; TRBD1 agrees at 12 bases. V shed 3 bases, J shed 9 bases, and the junction held 6 bases outside the gene matches. The CDR3 spans 13 residues. The germline V gene encodes CDR1 GTSNPN and CDR2 SVGIG (reference sequence). The CDR3 sequence is CAWRAGQGATQYF. The DNA of the CDR3 is TGTGCCTGGAGGGCGGGACAGGGGGCGACGCAGTACTTC.

The J gene is TRBJ1-5, the V gene TRBV24-1, with D tentatively TRBD1 (5 bases). The CDR3 totals 14 residues. With 9 bases removed from V and 4 bases from J, the gap between germline ends came to 15 bases. The germline gives CDR1 KGHDR, CDR2 SFDVKD. The CDR3 nucleotides are TGTGCCACCGGACACCAAACCTCTAATCAGCCCCAGCATTTT. Translated: CATGHQTSNQPQHF.

The chain joins TRBV29-1 to TRBJ2-7; 8 nucleotides match TRBD1. Trimming took 6 bases from V and 1 from J; bases not matched to a gene: 5. The germline gives CDR1 SQVTM, CDR2 ANQGSEA. The CDR3 totals 13 residues. The CDR3 protein is CSVWTGKSYEQYF. In nucleotides, the CDR3 is TGCAGCGTCTGGACAGGGAAGTCCTACGAGCAGTACTTC.

V is TRBV12-5 and J is TRBJ2-1; unclear D gene. V lost 4 bases, J lost 12 bases, and 10 bases lay in between. Germline V gene lookup returns CDR1 LGHNT and CDR2 FRNRAP. The CDR3 totals 11 residues. CDR3 amino acids: CASGYSRLQFF. CDR3 DNA: TGTGCTAGTGGTTATTCCCGTTTGCAGTTCTTC.

The V call is TRBV7-3, the J call TRBJ2-5; D call uncertain. V lost 5 bases, J lost 2 bases, and 9 bases lay in between. The germline gives CDR1 SGHTA, CDR2 FQGTGA. The CDR3 is made up of 13 amino acids. CDR3 nucleotides: TGTGCCAGCAGCCCAAACAGTCAAGAGACCCAGTACTTC. Amino acids: CASSPNSQETQYF. Filled out from reference TRBV7-3 and TRBJ2-5, the complete variable domain reads GAGVSQTPSNKVTEKGKYVELRCDPISGHTALYWYRQSLGQGPEFLIYFQGTGAADDSGLPNDRFFAVRPEGSVSTLKIQRTERGDSAVYLCASSPNSQETQYFGPGTRLLVL.

This clone was seen a few times. The J gene is TRBJ1-1, the V gene TRBV29-1; possible D gene TRBD1, 5 bases. Germline loops: CDR1 SQVTM, CDR2 ANQGSEA. This CDR3 contains 14 residues. V lost 7 bases to trimming and J lost 3 bases, with 18 bases between them. DNA for the CDR3: TGCAGCGGGCAGGGAAGTTTTGGGGACACTGAAGCTTTCTTT. It translates to CSGQGSFGDTEAFF.

The V gene is TRBV10-3, the J gene TRBJ2-1, with D perhaps matching TRBD1 (5 bases). The V gene lost 3 bases and the J gene lost 3 bases, with 6 bases spanning the gap. This CDR3 has 13 residues. The germline gives CDR1 ENHRY, CDR2 SYGVKD. DNA of the CDR3: TGTGCCATCAGTGACAGGGTCTACAATGAGCAGTTCTTC. It specifies CAISDRVYNEQFF.

The chain uses TRBV19 and TRBJ2-2; D might be TRBD1 (6 bases). This CDR3 has 17 amino acids. V lost 4 bases and J lost 2, with 17 bases in between. Per the germline V gene, CDR1 is LNHDA and CDR2 is SQIVND (reference sequence). CDR3 sequence (DNA): TGTGCCAGTAGTACCCGCCGAATGGGGGCAAACACCGGGGAGCTGTTTTTT. Translated, it gives CASSTRRMGANTGELFF.

This clone was detected only a few times. The rearrangement uses TRBV13 and TRBJ2-3; 9 bases agree with TRBD1. There are 15 residues in the CDR3. The germline CDR1 and CDR2 sequences are PRHDT and FYEKMQ (reference sequence). The junction had 4 bases not matched to a gene; V was cut back by 5 bases and J by 1 base. The DNA of the CDR3 is TGTGCCAGCAGCCCCCGACAGGGGGGCACAGATACGCAGTATTTT. Its protein product is CASSPRQGGTDTQYF.

This sequence joins TRBV7-6 and TRBJ2-2; D perhaps matches TRBD2 (5 bases). Deletions cut 5 bases from V and 5 bases from J, with 12 bases between. The CDR3 loop spans 14 amino acids. Germline-derived CDR1 and CDR2 are SGHVS and FNYEAQ. Here the CDR3 reads CASSRTRRTGELFF. In DNA, the CDR3 is TGTGCCAGCAGCCGGACGAGGAGGACCGGGGAGCTGTTTTTT.

The rearrangement links TRBV28 to TRBJ2-7; 12 bases line up with TRBD1. Germline V lookup: CDR1 MDHEN, CDR2 SYDVKM. Trimming removed 3 bases from V and 6 bases from J; junction bases left unmatched: 6. The CDR3 spans 15 residues. The CDR3 sequence: CASSFSGTGGGEQYF. The CDR3 DNA reads as TGTGCCAGCAGTTTTTCCGGGACAGGGGGCGGCGAGCAGTACTTC.

The CDR3 reads CASSLDDSQPQHF. For the CDR3, the DNA is TGCGCCAGCAGCTTGGATGACAGCCAGCCCCAGCATTTT. The chain has TRBV5-1 and TRBJ1-5, with D possibly matching TRBD1 (5 bases). Trimming stripped 0 bases from V and 7 bases from J, with 8 bases between. CDR3 length: 13 residues. Germline V CDR1 and CDR2: SGHRS, YFSETQ.

The chain links TRBV28 to TRBJ2-1, with TRBD1 identical over 10 bases. V dropped 7 bases and J dropped 9; count of bases not matched to a gene: 15. This CDR3 has 16 residues. Germline V gene lookup returns CDR1 MDHEN and CDR2 SYDVKM. The CDR3 sequence: CASTTTRTGGGSEQFF. CDR3 nucleotide sequence: TGTGCCAGCACTACCACCCGGACAGGGGGAGGCAGTGAGCAGTTCTTC.

V gene TRBV10-3 combines with J gene TRBJ1-1; TRBD1 matches 8 bases. Germline V gene sequence: CDR1 ENHRY, CDR2 SYGVKD. The trim removed 5 bases at V and 0 bases at J, leaving 2 bases unmatched. The CDR3 contains 14 residues. The CDR3 DNA reads TGTGCCATCAGTTCAGGGGGCTTGAACACTGAAGCTTTCTTT. This codes for CAISSGGLNTEAFF.

The V gene is TRBV6-2 or TRBV6-3, the J gene TRBJ2-5; D gene unclear. Germline V CDR1 and CDR2: MNHEY, SVGEGT. The germline V and J ends were trimmed by 7 bases and 0 bases, with 27 bases remaining between them. The CDR3 is 19 residues long. The CDR3 DNA reads as TGTGCCAGCAACCCGGGCGCGCTTCTGGAACGCCAGTACCAAGAGACCCAGTACTTC. Its protein product is CASNPGALLERQYQETQYF.

V gene TRBV19 combines with J gene TRBJ1-5; D possibly corresponds to TRBD1 (5 bases). CDR3 size: 15 residues. V lost 2 bases and J lost 7, with 15 bases in between. Per germline, CDR1 LNHDA and CDR2 SQIVND (reference sequence). CDR3 coding DNA: TGTGCCAGTAGTATACGGTCAGGGTTGGGGCAGCCCCAGCATTTT. Protein: CASSIRSGLGQPQHF.

The rearrangement joins TRBV19 to TRBJ1-5, with no clear D. CDR3 length: 13 amino acids. Deletions cut 2 bases from V and 16 bases from J, with 18 bases between. The V gene's germline CDR1 is LNHDA and CDR2 SQIVND (reference sequence). The CDR3 region has the DNA TGTGCCAGTAGTATACCTACGGAGACTCCCAGTCATTTT. It encodes CASSIPTETPSHF. Full variable domain (missing parts from reference TRBV19 and TRBJ1-5): DGGITQSPKYLFRKEGQNVTLSCEQNLNHDAMYWYRQDPGQGLRLIYYSQIVNDFQKGDIAEGYSVSREKKESFPLTVTSAQKNPTAFYLCASSIPTETPSHFGDGTRLSIL.